This T cell receptor (beta chain) comes out of a study of beta chain features in type 1 diabetes. The study, taken as a whole, reports: All four CD4+ subsets from Type 1 diabetes patients carried moderately but significantly shorter TCRB CDR3s. The naive, central memory and Treg TCRB repertoires looked more alike in patients than they did in healthy donors. PCR might favor shorter templates, but any such skew would affect patients and controls equally.

As for this clone: The target antigen is unknown.

Germline CDR1 and CDR2: SGHRS and YFSETQ. This CDR3 region has 14 residues. V trimming: 4 bases; J trimming: 9 bases; junction bases outside the gene matches: 6. What was sequenced were expressed TCRB transcripts, since all of the isolated RNA had been reverse transcribed. The assay was immunoSEQ multiplex PCR, and TCRdb's table has in-frame clones only and misses some. The sample has 350,000 or so clones, about 18% seen once. Central memory, naive, regulatory and stem cell-like memory CD4+ cells were sorted by CD45RO/CCR7/CD25/CD127/CD95/CD27. This receptor was obtained from a young woman in good health. J is TRBJ2-1 and V is TRBV5-1; 11 bases agree with TRBD2. Sequenced input: naive CD4+ T cells from blood. CDR3 loop: CASSQLAGVVEQFF. The DNA of the CDR3 is TGCGCCAGCAGCCAACTAGCGGGAGTGGTTGAGCAGTTCTTC.